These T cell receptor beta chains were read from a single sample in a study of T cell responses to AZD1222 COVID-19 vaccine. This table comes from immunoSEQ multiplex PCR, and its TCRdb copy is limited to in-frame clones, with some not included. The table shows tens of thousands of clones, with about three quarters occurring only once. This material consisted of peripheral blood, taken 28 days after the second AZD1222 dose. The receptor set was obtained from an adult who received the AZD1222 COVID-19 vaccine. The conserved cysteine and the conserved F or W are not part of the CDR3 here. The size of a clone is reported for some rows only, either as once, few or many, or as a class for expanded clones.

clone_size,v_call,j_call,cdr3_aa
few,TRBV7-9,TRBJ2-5,ASSPRKPWLETQY
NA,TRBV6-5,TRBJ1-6,ASAGQGNSPLH
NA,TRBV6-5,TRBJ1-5,ASSLGQGPMMPQH
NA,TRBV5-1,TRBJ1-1,ASSSPGNTEAF
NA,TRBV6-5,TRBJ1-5,ASTPGPNQPQH
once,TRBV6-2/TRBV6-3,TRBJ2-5,ASSSGQVTQY
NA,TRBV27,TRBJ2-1,ASSSRTGAYNEQF
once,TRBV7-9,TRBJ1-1,ASSLQSGRSAF
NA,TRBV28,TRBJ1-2,ASYSVSGGSRNYGYT
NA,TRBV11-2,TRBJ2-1,ASSLGASGGAYNEQF
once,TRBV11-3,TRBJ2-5,ASSPGAASQETQY
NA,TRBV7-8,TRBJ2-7,ASSLGGSGGYEQY
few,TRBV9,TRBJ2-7,ASSSENSYEQY
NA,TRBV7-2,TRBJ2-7,ASSLQRGPSYEQY
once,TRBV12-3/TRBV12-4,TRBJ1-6,ASSFLGSPLH
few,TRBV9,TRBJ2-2,ASSPRDSYTGELF
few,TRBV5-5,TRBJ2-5,ASSLLGLAEETQY
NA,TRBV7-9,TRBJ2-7,ASSLDTGVTGHNEQY
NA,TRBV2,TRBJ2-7,ASSTRDSSSYEQY
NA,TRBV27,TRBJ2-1,ASSSKAAHSYNEQF
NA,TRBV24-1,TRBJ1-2,ATSDDPIYGYT
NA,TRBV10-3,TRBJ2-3,AISHSEDTQY
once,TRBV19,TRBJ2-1,ASSSASGLAGGVQF
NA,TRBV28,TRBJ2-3,ASGRGYTQY
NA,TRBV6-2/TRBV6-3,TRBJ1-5,ASSYDGGLGNQPQH
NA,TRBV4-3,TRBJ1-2,APRQLHSSDGYT
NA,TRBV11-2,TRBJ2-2,ASSLTPRQRPGTGELF
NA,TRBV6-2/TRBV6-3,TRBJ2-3,ASSLKLAGLRDTQY
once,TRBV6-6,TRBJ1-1,ASSLEGSSTMNTEAF
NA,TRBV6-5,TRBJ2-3,ASTGDTDTQY
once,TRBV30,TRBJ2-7,AWSVRRSSYEQY
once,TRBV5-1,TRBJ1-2,ASSAGGGGAGSGYT
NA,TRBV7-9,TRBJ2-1,ASSLGGLGNEQF
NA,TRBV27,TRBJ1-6,ASSIQGYNSPLH
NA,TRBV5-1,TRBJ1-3,ASSEGFGYSGNTIY
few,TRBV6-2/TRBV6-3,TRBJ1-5,ASSYPGRRGNQPQH
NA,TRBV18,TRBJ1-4,ASSPGQGEEKLF
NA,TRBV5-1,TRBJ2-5,ASSFRGLRQETQY
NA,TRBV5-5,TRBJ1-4,ASSLTGVEKLF
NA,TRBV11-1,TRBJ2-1,ASSSGLYNEQF